One sample yielded the 26 T cell receptor beta chains listed below, sequenced in a study of radiation and T cells in renal cell carcinoma. The table came from immunoSEQ multiplex PCR; TCRdb's copy has only in-frame clones and leaves some out. The data hold 18,000 or so clones, with about 61% observed a single time. Treatment here: treatment-naive control, cytoreductive nephrectomy. Sequences were derived from tumor tissue, sampled from a patient whose treatment was nephrectomy without radiotherapy. The receptors here all came from a man aged 45 to 65 with renal cell carcinoma.

This clone was found a few times. The chain has TRBV18 and TRBJ1-4, with D possibly being TRBD1 (6 bases). Looked up from germline, CDR1 is KGHSH and CDR2 is LQKENI. V lost 10 bases, J lost 3 bases, and 15 bases lay in between. The CDR3 has 14 residues. DNA for the CDR3: TGTGCCACCAACACGGACAGTTCTAATGAAAAACTGTTTTTT. It encodes CATNTDSSNEKLFF.

This chain connects TRBV5-1 to TRBJ2-1; D may be TRBD2 (7 bases). Between the trimmed V and J ends, which lost 3 bases and 5 bases, there was a span of 15 bases. The CDR3 is 15 residues long. The germline V gene has CDR1 SGHRS and CDR2 YFSETQ. The CDR3 loop reads CASSSSQGGHNEQFF. CDR3 nucleotides: TGCGCCAGCAGCTCTTCACAGGGAGGGCACAATGAGCAGTTCTTC.

V usage is TRBV9 and J usage is TRBJ2-7; D may match TRBD1 or TRBD2 (6 bases each). CDR1 SGDLS and CDR2 YYNGEE come from the germline V gene. The CDR3 is 14 residues long. V was clipped by 4 bases and J by 2 bases, with 13 bases between them. CDR3 residues: CASSIQGGPYEQYF. The CDR3 DNA sequence: TGTGCCAGCAGCATACAGGGAGGTCCCTACGAGCAGTACTTC.

This chain links TRBV4-2 with TRBJ2-3; 14 positions agree with TRBD2. CDR3 size: 21 residues. The V gene's germline CDR1 is LGHNA and CDR2 YNFKEQ. After removal of 3 bases from V and 3 bases from J, the junction contained 17 bases not matched to a gene. CDR3 loop: CASSHDGTSGGMISGTDTQYF. CDR3 in DNA: TGTGCCAGCAGCCACGACGGGACTAGCGGGGGTATGATCAGTGGGACAGATACGCAGTATTTT.

The chain recombines TRBV20-1 with TRBJ2-7; D is unclear. The CDR3 extends over 11 amino acids. Germline V gives CDR1 DFQATT, CDR2 SNEGSKA (reference sequence). Trimming took off 3 bases at V and 6 bases at J, with 9 bases between the two ends. Here the CDR3 reads CSASVSAEQYF. The CDR3 DNA reads TGCAGTGCTAGTGTTTCGGCCGAGCAGTACTTC.

This clone was seen more than once but under ten times. The J gene is TRBJ1-4, the V gene TRBV5-1; possible D gene TRBD1, 5 bases. Germline CDR1 SGHRS, CDR2 YFSETQ. V dropped 4 bases and J dropped 7 bases, with 20 bases sitting between them. The CDR3 loop spans 16 amino acids. The CDR3 sequence is CASSLEGDPLIEKLFF. The CDR3 bases are TGCGCCAGCAGCCTGGAAGGGGACCCGCTGATTGAAAAACTGTTTTTT.

V is TRBV7-2 and J is TRBJ1-5; no definite D call. Germline loops: CDR1 SGHTA, CDR2 FQGNSA. The ends were cut back, 0 bases at V and 4 bases at J, with 4 bases in the middle. There are 13 residues in the CDR3. The DNA for the CDR3 is TGTGCCAGCAGCTTAGCAATAAATCAGCCCCAGCATTTT. It yields the protein CASSLAINQPQHF.

V gene TRBV4-2 combines with J gene TRBJ1-5; D uncertain. CDR3 length: 17 amino acids. Trimming pared 4 bases from V and 3 bases from J, leaving 19 bases between. The germline gives CDR1 LGHNA, CDR2 YNFKEQ. The CDR3 loop is CASSREGGSGTNQPQHF. CDR3 coding DNA: TGTGCCAGCAGCCGAGAAGGCGGGTCGGGAACCAATCAGCCCCAGCATTTT.

The chain couples TRBV19 to TRBJ1-5; 9 bases agree with TRBD1. The CDR3 consists of 16 residues. V lost 6 bases to trimming and J lost 3 bases; unmatched junction nucleotides: 9. Germline V CDR1 and CDR2: LNHDA, SQIVND (reference sequence). This CDR3 reads CASSDDRGYDNQPQHF. CDR3 in DNA: TGTGCCAGTAGCGACGACAGGGGGTATGACAATCAGCCCCAGCATTTT. Variable domain in full (rest from reference TRBV19 and TRBJ1-5): DGGITQSPKYLFRKEGQNVTLSCEQNLNHDAMYWYRQDPGQGLRLIYYSQIVNDFQKGDIAEGYSVSREKKESFPLTVTSAQKNPTAFYLCASSDDRGYDNQPQHFGDGTRLSIL.

This clone was counted only a few times. The chain combines TRBV30 with TRBJ2-1; 9 bases align to TRBD1. The junction had 3 bases not matched to a gene; V was cut back by 8 bases and J by 4 bases. Looked up from germline, CDR1 is GTSNPN and CDR2 is SVGIG (reference sequence). The CDR3 covers 12 residues. The CDR3 here is CARDRDYNEQFF. The CDR3 coding sequence is TGTGCCCGGGACAGGGATTACAATGAGCAGTTCTTC. Full variable domain (missing parts from reference TRBV30 and TRBJ2-1): SQTIHQWPATLVQPVGSPLSLECTVEGTSNPNLYWYRQAAGRGLQLLFYSVGIGQISSEVPQNLSASRPQDRQFILSSKKLLLSDSGFYLCARDRDYNEQFFGPGTRLTVL.

The chain combines TRBV18 with TRBJ1-2; unclear D gene. The CDR3 contains 16 residues. V was clipped by 5 bases and J by 3 bases, with 19 bases between them. Per the germline V gene, CDR1 is KGHSH and CDR2 is LQKENI. The CDR3, as DNA: TGTGCCAGCTCATCCCTTCTAGGTCGGAAGGACTATGGCTACACCTTC. Translating it yields CASSSLLGRKDYGYTF.

The chain is built from TRBV7-2 and TRBJ2-5; perhaps TRBD2 as D (6 bases). The DNA end lines up better with TRBJ2-7; the J call may be wrong. CDR3 length: 14 residues. Looked up from germline, CDR1 is SGHTA and CDR2 is FQGNSA. The CDR3 DNA reads TGTGCCAGCAGCCGCGGGACGGAACCCTACGAGCAGTACTTC. Its translation: CASSRGTEPYEQYF.

A few counts support this clone. V usage is TRBV30 and J usage is TRBJ1-4; the D is unclear. This CDR3 region has 11 residues. Trimming stripped 0 bases from V and 8 bases from J, with 4 bases between. Germline CDR1 reads GTSNPN; CDR2 reads SVGIG (reference sequence). This CDR3 reads CAWSVLEKLFF. In DNA form, the CDR3 reads TGTGCCTGGAGTGTACTGGAAAAACTGTTTTTT.

This clone counts as medium-sized. The V call is TRBV6-1, the J call TRBJ2-2; D not certain. V was clipped by 7 bases and J by 0 bases, with 9 bases between them. Germline CDR1 is MNHNS and CDR2 is SASEGT. There are 14 residues in the CDR3. CDR3 coding DNA: TGTGCCAGCAAGCTCTCGACGAACACCGGGGAGCTGTTTTTT. Translated, it gives CASKLSTNTGELFF.

This clone was found a few times. V usage is TRBV4-3 and J usage is TRBJ2-1; 7 bases line up with TRBD2. V shed 4 bases and J 3 bases; nucleotides not matched to a gene: 3. This CDR3 region has 14 residues. Per germline, CDR1 LGHNA and CDR2 YSLEER. The DNA for the CDR3 is TGCGCCAGCAGCCGGGCGGGGGACTACAATGAGCAGTTCTTC. Amino acid sequence: CASSRAGDYNEQFF.

V and J are TRBV6-5 and TRBJ2-7; maybe TRBD1 (5 bases). Trimming cost V 5 bases and J 5 bases, with 13 bases left between them. The CDR3 totals 13 residues. The germline V gene encodes CDR1 MNHEY and CDR2 SVGAGI. The CDR3 region is CASSGTGTHEQYF. Here the CDR3 DNA reads TGTGCCAGCAGTGGTACAGGTACCCACGAGCAGTACTTC.

The chain is built from TRBV2 and TRBJ1-5; D unresolved. The CDR3 covers 13 residues. With 2 bases removed from V and 2 bases from J, the gap between germline ends came to 4 bases. CDR1 and CDR2 from the germline V gene are SNHLY and FYNNEI. The CDR3 DNA reads as TGTGCCAGCAGTGAACAGGGCAATCAGCCCCAGCATTTT. Protein: CASSEQGNQPQHF.

The rearrangement joins TRBV7-6 to TRBJ1-6; possible D gene TRBD1, 5 bases. The CDR3 has 14 amino acids. V was cut by 5 bases and J by 5 bases, with 10 bases left in between. Germline lookup yields CDR1 SGHVS and CDR2 FNYEAQ. The chain's CDR3 is CASSKTVNNSPLHF. Here the CDR3 DNA reads TGTGCCAGCAGCAAGACAGTCAATAATTCACCCCTCCACTTT.

This clone was detected only a few times. The chain uses TRBV4-3 and TRBJ2-7, with no clear D. Germline CDR1 is LGHNA and CDR2 is YSLEER. Trimming took 0 bases from V and 7 from J, leaving 7 bases between them. The CDR3 totals 12 residues. CDR3 nucleotides: TGCGCCAGCAGCCAAGATTGGGGAGAGCAGTACTTC. Protein sequence: CASSQDWGEQYF.

This clone has just a few counts. The chain carries TRBV27 and TRBJ2-7; 10 bases are a match to TRBD1. The V gene end was trimmed by 5 bases and the J gene end by 5 bases; junction bases not matched to a gene: 9. The CDR3 runs to 15 residues. Germline V gives CDR1 MNHEY, CDR2 SMNVEV (reference sequence). The CDR3 reads CASSGSGQGRNEQYF. The CDR3 DNA follows: TGTGCCAGCAGTGGGTCGGGACAGGGGAGGAACGAGCAGTACTTC.

The chain combines TRBV11-2 with TRBJ2-2; D is unclear. V lost 7 bases, J lost 2 bases, and 11 bases lay in between. There are 14 residues in the CDR3. CDR1 is SGHAT and CDR2 is FQNNGV in the germline V gene. CDR3 protein: CASTREVNTGELFF. CDR3 DNA: TGTGCCAGCACTAGGGAAGTAAACACCGGGGAGCTGTTTTTT.

This rearrangement joins TRBV7-8 to TRBJ2-2; D could derive from TRBD1 or TRBD2 (5 bases each). V lost 5 bases to trimming and J lost 0 bases, with 10 bases between them. The CDR3 length is 15 residues. CDR1 and CDR2 (germline): SGHVS, FQNEAQ. This chain's CDR3 is CASSPGTPNTGELFF. The CDR3 coding sequence is TGTGCCAGCAGCCCAGGGACGCCGAACACCGGGGAGCTGTTTTTT.

This sequence joins TRBV2 and TRBJ2-5; tentatively, D is TRBD1 (6 bases). The V end was cut by 6 bases, the J end by 5 bases, with 13 bases between. This CDR3 is built from 13 residues. The germline V gene encodes CDR1 SNHLY and CDR2 FYNNEI. DNA of the CDR3: TGTGCCAGCAGCCAGGGGAACTTCGAGACCCAGTACTTC. As protein: CASSQGNFETQYF.

Only one count was recorded for this clone. The chain couples TRBV10-3 to TRBJ1-5; unclear D gene. Germline loops: CDR1 ENHRY, CDR2 SYGVKD. This CDR3 has 12 amino acids. V was pared by 0 bases and J by 5 bases, with 2 bases between. The CDR3 loop is CAISESDQPQHF. The DNA for the CDR3 is TGTGCCATCAGTGAGTCCGATCAGCCCCAGCATTTT.

The chain recombines TRBV9 with TRBJ2-2; unclear D gene. The length of the CDR3 is 16 residues. Trimming cost V 4 bases and J 4 bases, with 17 bases left between them. The germline V gene encodes CDR1 SGDLS and CDR2 YYNGEE. This CDR3 is CASSQTVLTGTGELFF. CDR3 nucleotide sequence: TGTGCCAGCAGCCAAACAGTCCTTACGGGCACCGGGGAGCTGTTTTTT.

The chain has TRBV5-1 and TRBJ2-2, with 8 positions matching TRBD1. In germline, CDR1 is SGHRS, CDR2 YFSETQ. This CDR3 spans 16 amino acids. V shed 4 bases, J shed 7 bases, and the junction held 12 bases outside the gene matches. CDR3 bases: TGCGCCAGCAGCCTAACCGGACAGGGTACGATCGGGGAGCTGTTTTTT. Translated: CASSLTGQGTIGELFF.